This is a list of T cell receptor beta chains from one sample in a study of OX40 agonist ivuxolimab in advanced cancers. Sequencing used immunoSEQ multiplex PCR; TCRdb keeps in-frame clones, though not all of them. The sample lists tens of thousands of clones, around 80% seen once, with less than 25% in the top ten. The specimen was CD4+ or CD8+ T cells sorted from blood, collected in a trial of the OX40 agonist ivuxolimab. The receptor set was obtained from an adult with an advanced solid tumor such as melanoma, head and neck, liver or kidney cancer. The CDR3 runs from the conserved cysteine through the conserved F or W. The D gene is left open where the match is weak. A clone size is listed for some rows: how often the clone was seen (once, few, many), or a class if it is expanded.

>16|TRBV28|NA|NA|TRBJ1-1
CASSLEIGRLNTEAFF
TGTGCCAGCAGTTTAGAGATAGGGCGATTGAACACTGAAGCTTTCTTT
>14|TRBV11-2|NA|once|TRBJ1-2
CASSSAGSHLGYTF
TGTGCCAGCAGCTCGGCCGGGTCACACCTTGGCTACACCTTC
>13|TRBV28|NA|NA|TRBJ2-5
CASTHLGEETQYF
TGTGCCAGCACCCATTTAGGGGAAGAGACCCAGTACTTC
>13|TRBV27|NA|NA|TRBJ2-7
CASKKGGPYEQYF
TGTGCCAGCAAAAAGGGCGGCCCCTACGAGCAGTACTTC
>14|TRBV7-9|NA|NA|TRBJ2-1
CASSLAPLNNEQFF
TGTGCCAGCAGCTTAGCACCCCTGAACAATGAGCAGTTCTTC
>14|TRBV7-6|TRBD1|once|TRBJ1-2
CASSPRDRLYGYTF
TGTGCCAGCAGCCCACGGGACAGATTATATGGCTACACCTTC
>17|TRBV19|TRBD2|NA|TRBJ2-3
CASSIGTSGSLADTQYF
TGTGCCAGTAGTATTGGGACTAGCGGGAGTTTAGCAGATACGCAGTATTTT
>15|TRBV7-6|NA|NA|TRBJ1-5
CASSLGWGASQPQHF
TGTGCCAGCAGCTTAGGGTGGGGAGCAAGTCAGCCCCAGCATTTT
>15|TRBV27|TRBD2|NA|TRBJ2-2
CASGFIAGDTGELFF
TGTGCCAGCGGCTTTATAGCGGGAGACACCGGGGAGCTGTTTTTT
>16|TRBV11-2|NA|NA|TRBJ2-2
CASSLDMGRGTGELFF
TGTGCCAGCAGCTTAGATATGGGCCGGGGCACCGGGGAGCTGTTTTTT
>15|TRBV2|NA|NA|TRBJ1-5
CASKLQQSGNQPQHF
TGTGCCAGCAAATTACAACAGAGCGGTAATCAGCCCCAGCATTTT
>15|TRBV4-1|NA|once|TRBJ2-7
CASSQDSSASYEQYF
TGCGCCAGCAGCCAAGATTCTAGCGCTTCCTACGAGCAGTACTTC
>15|TRBV28|TRBD1|NA|TRBJ1-2
CASRLRQGTTYGYTF
TGTGCCAGCAGGCTAAGACAGGGAACGACCTATGGCTACACCTTC
>18|TRBV4-1|TRBD1|NA|TRBJ2-7
CASSQVLSQGAPGYEQYF
TGCGCCAGCAGCCAAGTCCTTTCGCAGGGGGCGCCAGGCTACGAGCAGTACTTC
>14|TRBV27|TRBD1|NA|TRBJ1-5
CASRPGTVVQPQHF
TGTGCCAGCAGGCCAGGGACAGTCGTTCAGCCCCAGCATTTT
>13|TRBV7-6|NA|NA|TRBJ2-7
CASSLSPLYEQYF
TGTGCCAGCAGCTTAAGCCCGCTCTACGAGCAGTACTTC
>16|TRBV7-8|TRBD2|NA|TRBJ2-2
CASSLVSGRNTGELFF
TGTGCCAGCAGCTTAGTTAGCGGGAGGAACACCGGGGAGCTGTTTTTT
>17|TRBV5-4|TRBD2|NA|TRBJ2-7
CASSSAVAGTTAYEQYF
TGTGCCAGCAGCTCGGCTGTAGCGGGGACGACTGCCTACGAGCAGTACTTC
>13|TRBV7-8|NA|NA|TRBJ2-1
CASSQAPRNEQFF
TGTGCCAGCAGCCAGGCTCCGAGGAATGAGCAGTTCTTC
>14|TRBV2|NA|few|TRBJ1-1
CASSSRDMITEAFF
TGTGCCAGCAGTTCCCGGGACATGATCACTGAAGCTTTCTTT
>13|TRBV19|NA|NA|TRBJ2-7
CASSADGYYEQYF
TGTGCCAGTAGTGCGGACGGATACTACGAGCAGTACTTC
>14|TRBV7-3|NA|NA|TRBJ2-3
CASSSLGFGDTQYF
TGTGCCAGCAGCTCCCTAGGGTTTGGGGATACGCAGTATTTT
>14|TRBV29-1|NA|NA|TRBJ1-1
CSVGPSQGNTEAFF
TGCAGCGTTGGCCCTAGCCAGGGAAACACTGAAGCTTTCTTT
>16|TRBV19|TRBD2|NA|TRBJ2-7
CASSAKTSGITYEQYF
TGTGCCAGTAGTGCGAAGACTAGCGGGATTACCTACGAGCAGTACTTC
>15|TRBV5-1|NA|NA|TRBJ1-1
CASSLVGELNTEAFF
TGCGCCAGCAGCTTGGTCGGGGAATTGAACACTGAAGCTTTCTTT
>14|TRBV5-1|NA|NA|TRBJ1-2
CASSLEQENYGYTF
TGCGCCAGCAGCTTGGAACAGGAGAACTATGGCTACACCTTC
>14|TRBV9|NA|NA|TRBJ2-3
CASSDLLDGDTQYF
TGTGCCAGCAGCGATCTGCTAGATGGAGATACGCAGTATTTT
>15|TRBV28|TRBD1|NA|TRBJ2-7
CASSLGGTGGYEQYF
TGTGCCAGCAGTTTAGGCGGGACAGGGGGTTACGAGCAGTACTTC
>14|TRBV28|NA|NA|TRBJ2-5
CASSPWRNQETQYF
TGTGCCAGCAGTCCCTGGCGGAACCAAGAGACCCAGTACTTC
>15|TRBV4-3|TRBD1|NA|TRBJ1-2
CASSLIGTGGLGYTF
TGCGCCAGCAGCCTGATAGGGACAGGGGGTCTAGGCTACACCTTC
>14|TRBV27|TRBD1|NA|TRBJ2-1
CASSLQGQGIEQFF
TGTGCCAGCAGTCTACAGGGACAGGGGATCGAGCAGTTCTTC
>15|TRBV5-1|NA|few|TRBJ2-5
CASSPGRGLQETQYF
TGCGCCAGCAGCCCTGGACGGGGACTCCAAGAGACCCAGTACTTC
>16|TRBV28|NA|NA|TRBJ2-1
CASSFDTETANNEQFF
TGTGCCAGCAGTTTCGATACCGAGACAGCGAACAATGAGCAGTTCTTC
>14|TRBV27|NA|NA|TRBJ2-6
CASSLEVGANVLTF
TGTGCCAGCAGCCTAGAGGTTGGGGCCAACGTCCTGACTTTC
>15|TRBV7-3|TRBD2|NA|TRBJ2-3
CASSRTSGYTDTQYF
TGTGCCAGCAGCCGGACTAGCGGGTACACAGATACGCAGTATTTT